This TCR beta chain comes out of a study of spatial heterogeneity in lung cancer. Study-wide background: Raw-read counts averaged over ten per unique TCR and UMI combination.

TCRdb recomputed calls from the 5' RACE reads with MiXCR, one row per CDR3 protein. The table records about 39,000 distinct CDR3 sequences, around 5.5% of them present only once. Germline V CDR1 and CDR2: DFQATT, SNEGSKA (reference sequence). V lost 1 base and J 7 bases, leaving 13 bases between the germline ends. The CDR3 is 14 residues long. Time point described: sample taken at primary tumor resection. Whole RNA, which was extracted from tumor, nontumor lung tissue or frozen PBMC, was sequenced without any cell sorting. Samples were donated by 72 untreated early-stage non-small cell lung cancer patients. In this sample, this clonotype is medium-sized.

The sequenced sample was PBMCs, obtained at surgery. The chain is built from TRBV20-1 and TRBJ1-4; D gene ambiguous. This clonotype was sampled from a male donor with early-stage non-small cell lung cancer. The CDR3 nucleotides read TGCAGTGCTAGAGGGCAGGAGATTACTGAAAAACTGTTTTTT. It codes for CSARGQEITEKLFF.